This T cell receptor beta chain derives from a study of CD8 T cell repertoires and HIV-1 epitope variants. Study information: Controls included no peptide, Ebola AY9 epitope, and a CMV, EBV, flu pool. Epitopes were three Gag families plus Nef HW9 and YT9.

The data were produced by immunoSEQ multiplex PCR, yet TCRdb's version contains in-frame clones alone and is incomplete. The table lists some 100,000 clones, roughly 81% of them singletons. The CDR3 is 16 residues long. CDR1 and CDR2 from the germline V gene are SGHNT and YYREEE (reference sequence). The V gene lost 4 bases and the J gene lost 3 bases, with 19 bases spanning the gap. This sequence originates from a male donor with HIV. This sequence joins TRBV5-4 and TRBJ1-2; D is undetermined. Material: uncultured baseline CD8+ T cells from peripheral blood mononuclear cells (PBMCs). The CDR3 here is CASSPKGRASHYGYTF. Written as DNA, the CDR3 is TGTGCCAGCAGCCCCAAGGGTAGGGCTAGCCACTATGGCTACACCTTC.